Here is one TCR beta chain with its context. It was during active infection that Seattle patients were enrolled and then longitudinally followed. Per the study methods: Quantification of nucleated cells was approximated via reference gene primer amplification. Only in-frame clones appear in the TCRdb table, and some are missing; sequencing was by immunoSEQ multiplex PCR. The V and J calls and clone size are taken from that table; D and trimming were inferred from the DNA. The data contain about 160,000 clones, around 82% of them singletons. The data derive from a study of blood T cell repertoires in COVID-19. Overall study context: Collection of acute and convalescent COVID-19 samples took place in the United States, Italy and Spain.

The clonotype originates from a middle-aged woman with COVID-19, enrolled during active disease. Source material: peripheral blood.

The CDR3 coding sequence is TGTGCCAGCAGTTACTCGGATCTGGGGGCGCCGGGTGAGACCCAGTACTTC. Translation: CASSYSDLGAPGETQYF. This chain joins TRBV6-2 or TRBV6-3 and TRBJ2-5, with D tentatively TRBD1 (6 bases). Per germline, CDR1 MNHEY and CDR2 SVGEGT. The V gene lost 0 bases and the J gene lost 5 bases, with 19 bases spanning the gap. The length of the CDR3 is 17 residues.